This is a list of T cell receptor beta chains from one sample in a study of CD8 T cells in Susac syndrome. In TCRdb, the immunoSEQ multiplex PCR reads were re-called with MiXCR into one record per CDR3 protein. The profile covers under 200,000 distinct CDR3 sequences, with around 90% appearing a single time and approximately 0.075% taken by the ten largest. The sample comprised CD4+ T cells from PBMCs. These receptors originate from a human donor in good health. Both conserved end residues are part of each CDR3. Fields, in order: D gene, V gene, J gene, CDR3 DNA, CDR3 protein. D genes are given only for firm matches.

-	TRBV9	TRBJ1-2	TGTGCCAGCAGCCCCCATCCTAACTATGGCTACACCTTC	CASSPHPNYGYTF
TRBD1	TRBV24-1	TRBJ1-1	TGTGCCACCAGTGACCCGACAGGGTCTGGGTTCTTT	CATSDPTGSGFF
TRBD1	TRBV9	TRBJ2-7	TGTGCCAGCAGCGCCCGGACAGGGGGCTGGTACGAGCAGTACTTC	CASSARTGGWYEQYF
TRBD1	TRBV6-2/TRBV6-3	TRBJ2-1	TGTGCCAGCAGTTACGTGACAGGGACCCTCTACAATGAGCAGTTCTTC	CASSYVTGTLYNEQFF
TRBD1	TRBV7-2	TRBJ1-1	TGTGCCAGCAGCCAGGGGGGCACTTACACTGAAGCTTTCTTT	CASSQGGTYTEAFF
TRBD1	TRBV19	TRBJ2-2	TGTGCCAGTAGTATAGTAACAGGGGGCACCGGGGAGCTGTTTTTT	CASSIVTGGTGELFF
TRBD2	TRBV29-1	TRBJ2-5	TGCAGCGTGGGACTAGCGGGGGGGCCAGAGACCCAGTACTTC	CSVGLAGGPETQYF
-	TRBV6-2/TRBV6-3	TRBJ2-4	TGTGCCAGCAGTCCCTACAGGAACGCCAAAAACATTCAGTACTTC	CASSPYRNAKNIQYF
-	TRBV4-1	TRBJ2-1	TGCGCCAGCAGCCCTTTCGGGGGGCCCCATGAGCAGTTCTTC	CASSPFGGPHEQFF
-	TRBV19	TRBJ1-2	TGTGCCAGTACCCGCGCGGGCGGGGGCTACACCTTC	CASTRAGGGYTF
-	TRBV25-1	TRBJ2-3	TGTGCCAGCAGTGATGCGACTCGCTTTGGGGGTGCGCAGTATTTT	CASSDATRFGGAQYF
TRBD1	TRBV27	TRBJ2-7	TGTGCCAGCAGACGAGACAGGGGCTCCTACGAGCAGTACTTC	CASRRDRGSYEQYF
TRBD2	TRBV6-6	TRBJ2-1	TGTGCCAGTAGAAAAGCGGGAGACTCCTACAATGAGCAGTTCTTC	CASRKAGDSYNEQFF
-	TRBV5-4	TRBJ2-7	TGTGCCAGCAGCTTGGTAGGCAGCTTATCCTACGAGCAGTACTTC	CASSLVGSLSYEQYF
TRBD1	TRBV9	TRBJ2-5	TGTGCCAGCAGCGTAGCCCCAACAGGGGTGATGGAGACCCAGTACTTC	CASSVAPTGVMETQYF